The 23 T cell receptor beta chains below were found in one sample sequenced in a study of OX40 agonist ivuxolimab in advanced cancers. Assay: immunoSEQ multiplex PCR; the TCRdb copy retains only in-frame clones and omits some. The sample has just over 60,000 clones; 87% are singletons. The sequencing here drew on CD4+ or CD8+ T cells sorted from blood, taken in a trial of the OX40 agonist ivuxolimab. The origin of the receptors is an adult with an advanced solid tumor such as melanoma, head and neck, liver or kidney cancer.

This clone qualifies as medium-sized. This chain's CDR3 is CASSSEDRELYNSPLHF. CDR3 in DNA: TGTGCCAGCAGTTCGGAAGACAGGGAGCTCTATAATTCACCCCTCCACTTT. The chain carries TRBV28 and TRBJ1-6; 7 nucleotides align to TRBD1. Germline lookup yields CDR1 MDHEN and CDR2 SYDVKM. The V and J ends lost 4 bases and 3 bases, in that order; junction bases with no gene match: 9. The CDR3 consists of 17 residues.

V gene TRBV28 combines with J gene TRBJ1-6; TRBD1 matches at 7 bases. The length of the CDR3 is 15 residues. With 4 bases clipped from V and 4 bases from J, the junction kept 4 bases outside the gene matches. Germline-derived CDR1 and CDR2 are MDHEN and SYDVKM. Here the CDR3 reads CASSSQQGYNSPLHF. DNA of the CDR3: TGTGCCAGCAGTTCCCAACAGGGGTATAATTCACCCCTCCACTTT. The full variable domain, with the rest looked up from reference TRBV28 and TRBJ1-6, is DVKVTQSSRYLVKRTGEKVFLECVQDMDHENMFWYRQDPGLGLRLIYFSYDVKMKEKGDIPEGYSVSREKKERFSLILESASTNQTSMYLCASSSQQGYNSPLHFGNGTRLTVT.

This chain connects TRBV21-1 to TRBJ2-1; no DNA check was done on the table's D call, TRBD1. TRBV21-1 is a known pseudogene. The CDR3 consists of 17 residues. The CDR3 nucleotides are TGTGCCAGCAGCAAAACCCACGGGACAGGGGACTACAATGAGCAGTTCTTC. It is translated as CASSKTHGTGDYNEQFF.

The chain links TRBV5-4 to TRBJ1-2; 7 nucleotides match TRBD1. The CDR3 covers 13 residues. The germline V gene has CDR1 SGHNT and CDR2 YYREEE (reference sequence). After removal of 6 bases from V and 8 bases from J, the junction contained 10 bases not matched to a gene. The CDR3 DNA is TGTGCCAGCACCCCCGGGCAGGGGGACGGCTACACCTTC. This translates into CASTPGQGDGYTF.

This clone was seen just once. The J gene is TRBJ2-2, the V gene TRBV19, with 7 bases lining up with TRBD2. This CDR3 has 17 amino acids. With V trimmed by 6 bases and J by 3 bases, 13 bases remained unmatched. Looked up from germline, CDR1 is LNHDA and CDR2 is SQIVND (reference sequence). The CDR3 sequence is CASRARRESLHTGELFF. CDR3 DNA: TGTGCCAGTAGGGCAAGGCGGGAGAGCCTCCACACCGGGGAGCTGTTTTTT.

This chain joins TRBV6-6 and TRBJ1-2; TRBD1 is a possible D gene (6 bases). Germline loops: CDR1 MNHNY, CDR2 SVGAGI (reference sequence). V shed 8 bases and J shed 8 bases, with 21 bases lying between them. This CDR3 is 14 amino acids long. Here the CDR3 reads CASDYLGGGRGYTF. Written as DNA, the CDR3 is TGTGCCAGCGATTACCTTGGGGGGGGGCGAGGCTACACCTTC.

In its sample, this clone was seen a few times. V is TRBV11-2 and J is TRBJ1-4; D remains unclear. Trimming shortened V by 6 bases and J by 2 bases, and 10 bases separated the two germline ends. Germline values: CDR1 SGHAT, CDR2 FQNNGV. There are 14 residues in the CDR3. The CDR3 DNA is TGTGCCAGCAGATATGGGTCGACTAATGAAAAACTGTTTTTT. It codes for CASRYGSTNEKLFF.

The gene calls are TRBV7-2 and TRBJ2-7; unclear D gene. Per germline, CDR1 SGHTA and CDR2 FQGNSA. The length of the CDR3 is 12 residues. V shed 4 bases and J shed 3 bases, with 7 bases lying between them. The CDR3 here is CASSSRIYEQYF. The CDR3 DNA sequence: TGTGCCAGCAGCTCGCGGATCTACGAGCAGTACTTC.

The chain is built from TRBV30 and TRBJ2-1, with D uncertain. CDR1 is GTSNPN, CDR2 SVGIG, per germline (reference sequence). The CDR3 spans 12 residues. Trimming cost V 2 bases and J 5 bases, with 7 bases left between them. CDR3 in DNA: TGTGCCTGGAGTCTCCGTAACAATGAGCAGTTCTTC. Translation: CAWSLRNNEQFF.

This chain joins TRBV7-3 and TRBJ2-7; maybe TRBD1 (6 bases). From germline, CDR1 is SGHTA and CDR2 FQGTGA. V lost 5 bases to trimming and J lost 4 bases, with 12 bases between them. CDR3 size: 13 residues. CDR3: CASSQAQGYEQYF. In nucleotides, the CDR3 is TGTGCCAGCAGCCAAGCTCAGGGGTACGAGCAGTACTTC.

This clone was seen a single time. The chain links TRBV7-2 to TRBJ2-2; 7 nucleotides line up with TRBD2. V dropped 3 bases and J dropped 6; count of bases not matched to a gene: 4. CDR1 is SGHTA and CDR2 is FQGNSA in the germline V gene. The CDR3 is made up of 14 amino acids. The CDR3 reads CASSLGGSSGELFF. CDR3 sequence (DNA): TGTGCCAGCAGCTTGGGCGGGAGTTCCGGGGAGCTGTTTTTT.

This chain uses TRBV27 with TRBJ1-1; D is unclear. V was pared by 2 bases and J by 4 bases, with 5 bases between. Germline V gene lookup returns CDR1 MNHEY and CDR2 SMNVEV (reference sequence). This CDR3 has 12 residues. The CDR3 loop reads CASSLPGTEAFF. CDR3 nucleotide sequence: TGTGCCAGCAGTTTACCGGGCACTGAAGCTTTCTTT.

In nucleotides, the CDR3 is TGTGCCAGCAGCTTAGTATTAGCCAAAAACATTCAGTACTTC. Residues: CASSLVLAKNIQYF. This sequence joins TRBV5-8 and TRBJ2-4, with D uncertain. V lost 2 bases, J lost 0 bases, and 6 bases lay in between. The CDR3 sequence is 14 residues long. Looked up from germline, CDR1 is SGHTS and CDR2 is YDEGEE.

The J gene is TRBJ2-7, the V gene TRBV4-2; D remains ambiguous. The CDR3 is made up of 16 amino acids. The germline gives CDR1 LGHNA, CDR2 YNFKEQ. V was clipped by 0 bases and J by 3 bases, with 15 bases between them. CDR3 nucleotides: TGTGCCAGCAGCCAAGAGCCGGTCGTTAGAAACTACGAGCAGTACTTC. It is translated as CASSQEPVVRNYEQYF.

The chain carries TRBV9 and TRBJ2-3; D possibly corresponds to TRBD1 (6 bases). The germline V gene has CDR1 SGDLS and CDR2 YYNGEE. There are 16 residues in the CDR3. V lost 4 bases and J lost 0, with 15 bases in between. CDR3 region: CASSPRTASSTDTQYF. Here the CDR3 DNA reads TGTGCCAGCAGCCCCCGGACAGCGTCTAGCACAGATACGCAGTATTTT.

The chain recombines TRBV18 with TRBJ2-7; 10 nucleotides align to TRBD1. Germline lookup yields CDR1 KGHSH and CDR2 LQKENI. The CDR3 is made up of 14 amino acids. J gave up 6 bases and V 3 bases, and 5 bases lay outside the gene matches. The CDR3 protein is CASSPRQGAGEQYF. The CDR3 DNA is TGTGCCAGCTCACCCAGACAGGGGGCCGGCGAGCAGTACTTC.

J is TRBJ2-7 and V is TRBV7-5; TRBD2 reflects the table's D call only, with no check against the DNA. TRBV7-5 is reported as a pseudogene. The length of the CDR3 is 16 residues. The CDR3 loop is CASSFGGNGETYEQYF. CDR3 DNA sequence: TGTGCCAGCAGCTTCGGCGGAAACGGCGAGACCTACGAGCAGTACTTC.

V gene TRBV6-4 combines with J gene TRBJ2-1, with 9 bases lining up with TRBD2. Germline CDR1 and CDR2: MRHNA and SNTAGT. The CDR3 has 15 amino acids. J lost 4 bases, V lost 2 bases, and 3 bases had no gene match. CDR3 protein: CASSDATSGYNEQFF. Written as DNA, the CDR3 is TGTGCCAGCAGTGACGCAACTAGCGGGTACAATGAGCAGTTCTTC.

The rearrangement links TRBV28 to TRBJ1-2; possibly TRBD1 for D (5 bases). Germline V gene data show CDR1 as MDHEN and CDR2 as SYDVKM. V was cut by 6 bases and J by 5 bases, with 16 bases left in between. The CDR3 runs 14 residues. This chain's CDR3 is CASRTASPPYGYTF. For the CDR3, the DNA is TGTGCCAGCAGGACAGCTTCTCCGCCTTATGGCTACACCTTC.

The CDR3 protein is CASSISRRGYTF. The CDR3 bases are TGTGCCAGTAGTATATCACGAAGGGGCTACACCTTC. The chain uses TRBV19 and TRBJ1-2; D gene ambiguous. The V gene lost 2 bases and the J gene lost 8 bases, with 9 bases spanning the gap. The CDR3 has 12 residues. From germline, CDR1 is LNHDA and CDR2 SQIVND (reference sequence).

J is TRBJ1-6 and V is TRBV14; D is unclear. Germline V gene lookup returns CDR1 SGHDN and CDR2 FVKESK. The CDR3 contains 15 residues. V lost 4 bases and J 7 bases, leaving 14 bases between the germline ends. CDR3 region: CASSRLEGINSPLHF. The CDR3 coding sequence is TGTGCCAGCAGCCGATTGGAGGGAATCAATTCACCCCTCCACTTT.

The V call is TRBV6-5, the J call TRBJ1-2; tentative D call: TRBD1 (6 bases). V shed 5 bases and J shed 5 bases, with 12 bases lying between them. This CDR3 contains 13 residues. Per germline, CDR1 MNHEY and CDR2 SVGAGI. In DNA form, the CDR3 reads TGTGCCAGCAGTACCACTACAGGGTATGGCTACACCTTC. This codes for CASSTTTGYGYTF.

This clone was counted only a few times. This chain uses TRBV7-9 with TRBJ2-1; D not certain. CDR1 is SEHNR and CDR2 is FQNEAQ in the germline V gene (reference sequence). There are 11 residues in the CDR3. V lost 5 bases and J lost 9, with 8 bases in between. DNA of the CDR3: TGTGCCAGCAGCGGAGACCCTGAGCAGTTCTTC. Protein product: CASSGDPEQFF.